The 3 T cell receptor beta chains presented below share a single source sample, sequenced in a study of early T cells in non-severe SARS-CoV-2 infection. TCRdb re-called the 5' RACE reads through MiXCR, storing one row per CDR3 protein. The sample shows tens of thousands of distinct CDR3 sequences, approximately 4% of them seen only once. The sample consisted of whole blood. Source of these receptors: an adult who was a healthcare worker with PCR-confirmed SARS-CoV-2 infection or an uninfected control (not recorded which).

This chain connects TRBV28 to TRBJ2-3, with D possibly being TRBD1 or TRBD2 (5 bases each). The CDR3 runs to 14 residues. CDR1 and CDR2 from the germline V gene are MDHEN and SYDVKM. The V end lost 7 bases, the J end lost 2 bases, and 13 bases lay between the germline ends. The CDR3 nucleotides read TGTGCCAGCACTATGGGGACCCACACAGATACGCAGTATTTT. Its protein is CASTMGTHTDTQYF.

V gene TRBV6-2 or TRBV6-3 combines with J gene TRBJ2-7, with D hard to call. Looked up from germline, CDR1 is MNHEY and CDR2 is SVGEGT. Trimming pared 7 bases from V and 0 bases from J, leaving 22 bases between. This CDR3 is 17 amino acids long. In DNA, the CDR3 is TGTGCCAGCATATTAAACCCCACCCTGTCGAGCTCCTACGAGCAGTACTTC. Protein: CASILNPTLSSSYEQYF.

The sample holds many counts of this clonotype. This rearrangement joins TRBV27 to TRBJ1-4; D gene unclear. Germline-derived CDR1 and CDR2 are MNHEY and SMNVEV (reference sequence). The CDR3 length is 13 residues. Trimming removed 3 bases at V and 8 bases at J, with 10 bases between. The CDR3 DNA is TGTGCCAGCAGTTTGAGGGTTTGGGAAAAACTGTTTTTT. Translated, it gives CASSLRVWEKLFF.